This TCR beta chain was sequenced in a study of OX40 agonist ivuxolimab in advanced cancers. Notes on the study in general: Clonal expansion from baseline to week 6 occurred in both CD4+ and CD8+ T cells.

The CDR3 loop spans 15 amino acids. Unmatched junction bases numbered 9, after V lost 7 bases and J lost 4 bases. The germline gives CDR1 SQVTM, CDR2 ANQGSEA. This clone came up once. Its antigen is not known. This table comes from immunoSEQ multiplex PCR, and its TCRdb copy is limited to in-frame clones, with some not included. The sample has about 68,000 clones; 80% to 90% are singletons. The receptor comes from an adult with an advanced solid tumor such as melanoma, head and neck, liver or kidney cancer. The sample in question was CD4+ or CD8+ T cells sorted from blood, obtained in a trial of the OX40 agonist ivuxolimab. The V and J genes are TRBV29-1 and TRBJ2-2; 10 bases fit TRBD1. This chain's CDR3 is CSAGAGTGVTGELFF. CDR3 bases: TGCAGCGCCGGAGCCGGGACAGGGGTCACCGGGGAGCTGTTTTTT.